The 3 T cell receptor beta chains presented below share a single source sample, sequenced in a study of T cell changes during pregnancy in multiple sclerosis. TCRdb keeps only in-frame clones here, not all; method: immunoSEQ multiplex PCR. The sample contains approximately 90,000 clones, roughly 94% of which appear only once. The source material was peripheral blood, sampled in the third trimester of pregnancy. The receptors were sampled from a female donor with multiple sclerosis, enrolled in a pregnancy study.

This clone was seen a handful of times. This chain joins TRBV7-2 and TRBJ1-5; 8 nucleotides align to TRBD1. Trimming cost V 4 bases and J 4 bases; bases outside gene matches: 3. CDR3 size: 14 residues. Per the germline V gene, CDR1 is SGHTA and CDR2 is FQGNSA. The CDR3 DNA reads as TGTGCCAGCAGCTCCGACAGGGGAAATCAGCCCCAGCATTTT. Its translation is CASSSDRGNQPQHF.

The chain combines TRBV5-8 with TRBJ1-5; 9 nucleotides match TRBD1. The CDR3 is 14 residues long. The ends lost 3 bases at V and 6 bases at J; junction bases unmatched: 4. CDR1 and CDR2 from the germline V gene are SGHTS and YDEGEE. The CDR3 region is CASSWGQGGQPQHF. The DNA of the CDR3 is TGTGCCAGCAGCTGGGGACAGGGAGGTCAGCCCCAGCATTTT.

This clone was detected only once. The chain uses TRBV19 and TRBJ1-5; D is unresolved. The V and J ends lost 7 bases and 2 bases respectively, with 9 bases between them. Germline CDR1 is LNHDA and CDR2 is SQIVND (reference sequence). The CDR3 runs 13 residues. The DNA for the CDR3 is TGTGCCAGTACCTCGACTGGCAATCAGCCCCAGCATTTT. Translation: CASTSTGNQPQHF. The whole variable domain, filled in from reference TRBV19 and TRBJ1-5, reads DGGITQSPKYLFRKEGQNVTLSCEQNLNHDAMYWYRQDPGQGLRLIYYSQIVNDFQKGDIAEGYSVSREKKESFPLTVTSAQKNPTAFYLCASTSTGNQPQHFGDGTRLSIL.